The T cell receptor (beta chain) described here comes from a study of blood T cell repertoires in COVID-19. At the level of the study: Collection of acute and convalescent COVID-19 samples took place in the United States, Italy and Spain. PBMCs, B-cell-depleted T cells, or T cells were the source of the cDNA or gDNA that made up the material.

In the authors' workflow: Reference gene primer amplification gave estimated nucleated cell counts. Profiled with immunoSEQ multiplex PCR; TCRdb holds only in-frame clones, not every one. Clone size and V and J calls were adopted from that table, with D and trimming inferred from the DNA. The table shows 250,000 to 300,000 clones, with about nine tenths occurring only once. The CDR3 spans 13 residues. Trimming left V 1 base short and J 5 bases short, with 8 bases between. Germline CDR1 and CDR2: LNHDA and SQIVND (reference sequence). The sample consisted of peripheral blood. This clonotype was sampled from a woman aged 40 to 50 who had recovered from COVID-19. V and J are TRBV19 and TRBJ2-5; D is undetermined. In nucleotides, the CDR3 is TGTGCCAGTAGTATAGGCCTCGCGGAGACCCAGTACTTC. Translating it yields CASSIGLAETQYF. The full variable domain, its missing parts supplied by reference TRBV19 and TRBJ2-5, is DGGITQSPKYLFRKEGQNVTLSCEQNLNHDAMYWYRQDPGQGLRLIYYSQIVNDFQKGDIAEGYSVSREKKESFPLTVTSAQKNPTAFYLCASSIGLAETQYFGPGTRLLVL.